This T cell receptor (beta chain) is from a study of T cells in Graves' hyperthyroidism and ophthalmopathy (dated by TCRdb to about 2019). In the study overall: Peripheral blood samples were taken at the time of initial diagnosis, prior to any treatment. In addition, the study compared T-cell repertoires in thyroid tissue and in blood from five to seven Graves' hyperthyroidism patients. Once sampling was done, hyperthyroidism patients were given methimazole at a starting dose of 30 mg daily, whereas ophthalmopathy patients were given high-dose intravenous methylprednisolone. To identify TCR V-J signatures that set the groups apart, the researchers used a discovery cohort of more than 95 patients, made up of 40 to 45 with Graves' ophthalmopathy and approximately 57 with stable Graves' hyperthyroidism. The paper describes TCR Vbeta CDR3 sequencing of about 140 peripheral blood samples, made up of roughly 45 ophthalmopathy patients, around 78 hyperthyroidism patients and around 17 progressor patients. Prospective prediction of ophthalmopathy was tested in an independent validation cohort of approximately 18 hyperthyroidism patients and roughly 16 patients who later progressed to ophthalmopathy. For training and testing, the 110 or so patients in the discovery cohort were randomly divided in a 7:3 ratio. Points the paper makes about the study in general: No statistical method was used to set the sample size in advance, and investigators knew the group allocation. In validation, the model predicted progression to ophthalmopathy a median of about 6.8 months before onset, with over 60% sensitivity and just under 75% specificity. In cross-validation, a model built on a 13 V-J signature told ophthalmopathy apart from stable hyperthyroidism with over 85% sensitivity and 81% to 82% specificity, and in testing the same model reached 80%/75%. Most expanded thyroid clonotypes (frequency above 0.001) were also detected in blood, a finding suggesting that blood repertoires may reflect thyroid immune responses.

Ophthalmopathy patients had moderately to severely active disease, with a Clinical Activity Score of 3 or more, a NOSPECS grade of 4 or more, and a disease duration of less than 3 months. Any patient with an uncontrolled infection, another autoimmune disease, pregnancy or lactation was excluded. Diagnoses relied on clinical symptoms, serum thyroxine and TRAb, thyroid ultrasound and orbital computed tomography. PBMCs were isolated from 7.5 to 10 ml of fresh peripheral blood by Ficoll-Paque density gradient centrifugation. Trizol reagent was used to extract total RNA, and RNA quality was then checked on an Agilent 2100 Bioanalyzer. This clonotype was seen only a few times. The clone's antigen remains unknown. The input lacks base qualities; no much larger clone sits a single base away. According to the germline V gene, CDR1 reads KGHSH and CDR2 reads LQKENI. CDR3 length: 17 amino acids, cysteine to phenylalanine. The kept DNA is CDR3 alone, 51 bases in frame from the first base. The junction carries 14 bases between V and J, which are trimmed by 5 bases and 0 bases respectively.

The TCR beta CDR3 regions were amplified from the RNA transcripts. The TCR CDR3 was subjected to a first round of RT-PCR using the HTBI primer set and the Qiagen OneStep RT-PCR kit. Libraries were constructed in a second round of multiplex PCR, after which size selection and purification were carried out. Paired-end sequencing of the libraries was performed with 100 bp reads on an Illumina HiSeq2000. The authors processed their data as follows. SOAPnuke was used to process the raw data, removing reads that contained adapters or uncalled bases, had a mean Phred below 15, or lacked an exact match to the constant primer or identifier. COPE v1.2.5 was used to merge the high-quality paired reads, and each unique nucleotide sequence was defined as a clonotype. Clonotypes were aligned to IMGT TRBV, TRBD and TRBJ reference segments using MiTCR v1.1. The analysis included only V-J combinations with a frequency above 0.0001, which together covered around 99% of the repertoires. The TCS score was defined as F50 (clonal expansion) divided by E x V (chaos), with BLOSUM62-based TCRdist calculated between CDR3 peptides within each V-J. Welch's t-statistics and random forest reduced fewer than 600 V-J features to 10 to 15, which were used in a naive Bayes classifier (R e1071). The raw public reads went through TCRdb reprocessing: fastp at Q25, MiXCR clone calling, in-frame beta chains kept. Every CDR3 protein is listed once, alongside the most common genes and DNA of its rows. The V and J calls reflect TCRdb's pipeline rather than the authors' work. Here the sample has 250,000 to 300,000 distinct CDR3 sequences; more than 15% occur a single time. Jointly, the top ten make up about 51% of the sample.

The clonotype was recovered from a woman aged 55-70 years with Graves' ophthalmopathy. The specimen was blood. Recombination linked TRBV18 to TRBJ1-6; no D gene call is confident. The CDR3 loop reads CASSTQLGSSYNSPLHF. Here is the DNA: TGTGCCAGCTCAACACAACTAGGGAGCTCCTATAATTCACCCCTCCACTTT. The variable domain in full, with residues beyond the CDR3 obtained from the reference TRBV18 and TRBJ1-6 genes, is NAGVMQNPRHLVRRRGQEARLRCSPMKGHSHVYWYRQLPEEGLKFMVYLQKENIIDESGMPKERFSAEFPKEGPSILRIQQVVRGDSAAYFCASSTQLGSSYNSPLHFGNGTRLTVT.